This TCR beta chain is drawn from a study of T cell responses to AZD1222 COVID-19 vaccine. Study-wide context: Pooled together were second doses at about 4 or about 12 weeks. Study findings and constraints: Repertoires in all cases were sampled only once the peak T cell response had passed.

Comments on this clone: Its antigen is not known.

Per the germline V gene, CDR1 is KGHDR and CDR2 is SFDVKD. Trimming stripped 3 bases from V and 10 bases from J, with 9 bases between. CDR3 length: 12 residues. Assay: immunoSEQ multiplex PCR; the TCRdb copy retains only in-frame clones and omits some. The sample holds over 120,000 clones, 85% to 90% seen once. The starting material was peripheral blood, obtained on day 0 of AZD1222 vaccination. This TCR derives from an adult in good health. The rearrangement joins TRBV24-1 to TRBJ2-1; D gene unclear. The DNA for the CDR3 is TGTGCCACCAGTGATCTTGGTGCGGAGCAGTTCTTC. Encoded protein: CATSDLGAEQFF.